This T cell receptor beta chain was sequenced for a study of tumor-infiltrating lymphocytes in localized non-small cell lung cancer. As for the study in general: Some samples were collected after neoadjuvant chemotherapy; smokers, never-smokers and several histologies were included.

Overall study findings and caveats: Tumor T-cell fraction from TCR sequencing was not associated with recurrence-free survival (p = 0.61). TCRbeta sequencing showed higher T cell infiltration in tumors than uninvolved lung. Immunotypes IM1 and IM2 had similar TCR-derived T-cell fractions.

Germline CDR1 is LNHDA and CDR2 is SQIVND (reference sequence). V lost 3 bases and J lost 2; bases outside the gene matches: 0. The CDR3 is 14 amino acids. Turning to this clone: What it binds is unknown. This sample includes further DNA sequences coding for the same CDR3.

Profiled with immunoSEQ multiplex PCR; TCRdb holds only in-frame clones, not every one. The sample shows about 5,500 clones, approximately 85% of them seen only once. The gene calls are TRBV19 and TRBJ1-4; 7 bases fit TRBD1. The material sequenced was lung tumor tissue. The clonotype comes from a human donor with non-small cell lung cancer. This CDR3 reads CASSMTGTNEKLFF. CDR3 coding DNA: TGTGCCAGTAGTATGACAGGGACTAATGAAAAACTGTTTTTT.